The sequence of this TCR beta chain was determined in a study of circulating and synovial CD4+ cells in juvenile arthritis. The CDR3 totals 15 residues. The germline V gene has CDR1 MNHEY and CDR2 SVGAGI. Trimming pared 2 bases from V and 2 bases from J, leaving 13 bases between. Sequenced by immunoSEQ multiplex PCR; TCRdb stores in-frame clones only, minus some. The sample contains roughly 2,300 clones, roughly 90% of which appear only once. Sample: HLA-DR+ CD4+ T cells from blood. Noted subset: circulating pathogenic-like lymphocytes, sorted as HLA-DR+CD14-CD3+CD4+CD25low/- blood T cells. The V gene is TRBV6-5, the J gene TRBJ2-7, with D maybe TRBD1 (6 bases). The TCR was taken from a human donor with juvenile idiopathic arthritis. Here the CDR3 reads CASSYGQGITYEQYF. Written as DNA, the CDR3 is TGTGCCAGCAGTTACGGGCAGGGGATAACCTACGAGCAGTACTTC.